The text below deals with one T cell receptor (beta chain). Per the germline V gene, CDR1 is SGHVS and CDR2 is FNYEAQ. The CDR3 has 14 amino acids. Losses at the gene ends were 4 bases for V and 6 bases for J; bases not matched to a gene: 6. This entry belongs to a study of blood T cell repertoires in COVID-19. Original processing methods: Amplification of reference gene primers provided the estimated nucleated cell counts. Profiled with immunoSEQ multiplex PCR; TCRdb holds only in-frame clones, not every one. V and J calls and clone size follow that table, whereas D and trimming were derived from the DNA. The sample includes roughly 100,000 clones, about 90% of them seen just once.

Sequencing input: peripheral blood. This chain uses TRBV7-6 with TRBJ2-1; the match to TRBD2 covers 7 bases. The origin of this receptor is a man between 18 and 29 years old with COVID-19, enrolled during active disease. CDR3 in DNA: TGTGCCAGCAGCTCACGGACTAGTAGCAATGAGCAGTTCTTC. Protein product: CASSSRTSSNEQFF.